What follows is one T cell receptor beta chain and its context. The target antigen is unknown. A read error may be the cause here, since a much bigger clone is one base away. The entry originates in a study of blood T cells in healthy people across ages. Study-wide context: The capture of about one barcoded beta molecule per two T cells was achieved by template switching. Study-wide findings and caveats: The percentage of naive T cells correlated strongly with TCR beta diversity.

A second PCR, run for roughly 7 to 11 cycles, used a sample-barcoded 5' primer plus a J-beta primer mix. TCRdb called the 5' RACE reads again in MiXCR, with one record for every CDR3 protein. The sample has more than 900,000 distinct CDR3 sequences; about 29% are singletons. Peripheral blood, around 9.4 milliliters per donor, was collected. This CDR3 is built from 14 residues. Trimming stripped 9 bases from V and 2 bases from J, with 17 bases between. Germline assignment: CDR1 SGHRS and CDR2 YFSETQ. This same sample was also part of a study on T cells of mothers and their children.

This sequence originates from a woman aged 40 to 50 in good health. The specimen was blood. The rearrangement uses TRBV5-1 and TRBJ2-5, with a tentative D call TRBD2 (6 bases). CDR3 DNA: TGCGCCAACGCCCCAGGACGGGAGCAAGAGACCCAGTACTTC. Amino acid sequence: CANAPGREQETQYF.